This paragraph covers one T cell receptor (beta chain) sequence. This entry comes from a study of blood T cell repertoires in COVID-19. About the study: PBMCs, B-cell-depleted T cells, or T cells provided the cDNA or gDNA that made up the material.

Source study methods: Estimation of nucleated cell counts relied on the amplification of reference gene primers. Sequencing used immunoSEQ multiplex PCR; TCRdb keeps in-frame clones, though not all of them. V, J and clone size were drawn from that table, and D and trimming were deduced from the DNA. The profile shows 65,000 to 70,000 clones, roughly 85% of them singletons. The germline CDR1 and CDR2 sequences are SGHNT and YYREEE (reference sequence). The CDR3 contains 13 residues. Between the trimmed V and J ends, which lost 0 bases and 4 bases, there was a span of 6 bases. The sequenced sample consisted of peripheral blood. This TCR derives from an elderly man with acute or convalescent COVID-19. The gene calls are TRBV5-4 and TRBJ2-3; D is undetermined. This CDR3 is CASSLVSADTQYF. The CDR3 region has the DNA TGTGCCAGCAGCTTGGTATCGGCAGATACGCAGTATTTT.